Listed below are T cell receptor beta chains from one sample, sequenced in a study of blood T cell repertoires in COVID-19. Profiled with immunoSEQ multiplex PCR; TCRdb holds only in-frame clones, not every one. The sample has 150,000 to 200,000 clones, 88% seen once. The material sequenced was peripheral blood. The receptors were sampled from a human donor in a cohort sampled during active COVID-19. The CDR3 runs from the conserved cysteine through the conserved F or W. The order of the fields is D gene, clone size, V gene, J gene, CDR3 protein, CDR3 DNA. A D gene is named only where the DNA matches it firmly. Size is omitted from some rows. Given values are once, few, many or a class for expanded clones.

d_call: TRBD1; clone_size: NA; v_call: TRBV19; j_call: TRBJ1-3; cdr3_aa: CASTETGGSGNTIYF; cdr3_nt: TGTGCCAGTACCGAAACAGGGGGCTCTGGAAACACCATATATTTT
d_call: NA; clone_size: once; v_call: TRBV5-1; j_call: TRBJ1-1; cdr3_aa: CATGDTGNTEAFF; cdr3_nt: TGCGCCACCGGGGACACGGGGAACACTGAAGCTTTCTTT
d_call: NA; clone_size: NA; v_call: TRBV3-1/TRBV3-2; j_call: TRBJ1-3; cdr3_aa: CASSQDSGAASGNTIYF; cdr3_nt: TGTGCCAGCAGCCAAGACTCAGGGGCCGCATCTGGAAACACCATATATTTT
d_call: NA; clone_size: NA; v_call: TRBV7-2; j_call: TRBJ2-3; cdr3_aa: CASSPVTDTQYF; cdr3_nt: TGTGCCAGCAGCCCGGTAACAGATACGCAGTATTTT
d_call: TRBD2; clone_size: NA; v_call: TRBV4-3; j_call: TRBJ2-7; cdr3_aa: CASSQDLSGRASEQYF; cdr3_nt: TGCGCCAGCAGCCAAGATCTCAGCGGGAGGGCAAGCGAGCAGTACTTC
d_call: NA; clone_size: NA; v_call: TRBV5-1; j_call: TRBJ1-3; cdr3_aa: CASSSTGDSGNTIYF; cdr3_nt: TGCGCCAGCAGCTCGACGGGGGACTCTGGAAACACCATATATTTT
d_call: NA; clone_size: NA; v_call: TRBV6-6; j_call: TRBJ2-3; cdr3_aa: CASSTGPDTQYF; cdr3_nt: TGTGCCAGCAGTACAGGCCCAGATACGCAGTATTTT
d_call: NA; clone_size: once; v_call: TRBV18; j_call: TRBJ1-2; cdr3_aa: CASSRGHLAYGYTF; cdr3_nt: TGTGCCAGCTCACGGGGACATCTAGCCTATGGCTACACCTTC
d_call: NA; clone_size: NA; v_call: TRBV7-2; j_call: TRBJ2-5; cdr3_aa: CASSSPGHTFQETQYF; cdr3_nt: TGTGCCAGCAGCTCACCGGGACATACATTCCAAGAGACCCAGTACTTC
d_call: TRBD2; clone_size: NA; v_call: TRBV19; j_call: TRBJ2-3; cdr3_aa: CASSIFTSGTSDTQYF; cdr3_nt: TGTGCCAGTAGTATCTTCACTAGCGGGACCTCAGATACGCAGTATTTT
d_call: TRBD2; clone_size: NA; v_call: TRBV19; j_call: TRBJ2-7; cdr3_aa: CASRPGGEQYF; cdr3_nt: TGTGCCAGTAGGCCGGGGGGGGAGCAGTACTTC
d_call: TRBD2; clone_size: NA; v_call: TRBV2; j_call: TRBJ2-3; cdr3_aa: CASSEGGGHTDTQYF; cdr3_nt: TGTGCCAGCAGTGAGGGGGGGGGTCACACAGATACGCAGTATTTT
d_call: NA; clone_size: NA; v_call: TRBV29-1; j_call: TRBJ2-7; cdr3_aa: CSAKGAGFNEQYF; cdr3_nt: TGCAGCGCCAAGGGGGCGGGGTTCAACGAGCAGTACTTC
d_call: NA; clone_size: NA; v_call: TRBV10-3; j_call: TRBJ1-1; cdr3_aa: CAIRLRDEAFF; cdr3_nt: TGTGCCATCAGGCTACGGGATGAAGCTTTCTTT
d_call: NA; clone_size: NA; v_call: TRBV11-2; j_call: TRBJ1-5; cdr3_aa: CASSLDLSNQPQHF; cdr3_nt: TGTGCCAGCAGCTTAGATCTGAGCAATCAGCCCCAGCATTTT
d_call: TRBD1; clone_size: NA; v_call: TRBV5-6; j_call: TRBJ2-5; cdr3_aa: CASSLTGGGETQYF; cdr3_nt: TGTGCCAGCAGCTTGACAGGGGGCGGAGAGACCCAGTACTTC
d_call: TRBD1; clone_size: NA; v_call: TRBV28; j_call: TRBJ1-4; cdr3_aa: CASRPGGLSNEKLFF; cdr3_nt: TGTGCCAGCAGACCAGGGGGCTTATCTAATGAAAAACTGTTTTTT
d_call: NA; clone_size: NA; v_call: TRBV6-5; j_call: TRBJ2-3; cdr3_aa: CASSYLTRPDTQYF; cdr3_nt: TGTGCCAGCAGTTACCTGACTCGACCAGATACGCAGTATTTT
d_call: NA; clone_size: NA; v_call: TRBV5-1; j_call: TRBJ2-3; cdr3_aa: CASSWGAGGGTDTQYF; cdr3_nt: TGCGCCAGCAGCTGGGGAGCGGGTGGGGGCACAGATACGCAGTATTTT
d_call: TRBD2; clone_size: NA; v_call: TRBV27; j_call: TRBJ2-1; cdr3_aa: CASRPEGLPSGKSYNEQFF; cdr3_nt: TGTGCCAGCAGGCCCGAAGGATTACCAAGCGGGAAGTCCTACAATGAGCAGTTCTTC
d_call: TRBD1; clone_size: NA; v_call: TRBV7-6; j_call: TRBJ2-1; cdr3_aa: CASSFGIRGQRGNEQFF; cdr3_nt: TGTGCCAGCAGCTTCGGGATTAGGGGGCAGCGAGGGAATGAGCAGTTCTTC
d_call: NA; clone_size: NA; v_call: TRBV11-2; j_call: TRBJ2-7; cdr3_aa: CASSLDGWRQGSVYEQYF; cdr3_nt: TGTGCCAGCAGCTTAGATGGTTGGCGGCAGGGGTCGGTGTACGAGCAGTACTTC
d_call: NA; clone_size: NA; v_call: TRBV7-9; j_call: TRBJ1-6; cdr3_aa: CASKEDSLHSPLHF; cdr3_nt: TGTGCCAGCAAAGAAGACAGCCTTCATTCACCCCTCCACTTT
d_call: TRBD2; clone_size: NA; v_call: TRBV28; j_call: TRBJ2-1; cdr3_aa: CASSHGSGRQSSYNEQFF; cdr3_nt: TGTGCCAGCAGTCACGGGAGCGGGAGGCAAAGCTCCTACAATGAGCAGTTCTTC
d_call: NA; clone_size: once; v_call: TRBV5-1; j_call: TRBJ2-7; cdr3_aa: CASSSSTSAYEQYF; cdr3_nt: TGCGCCAGCAGCTCTAGCACTAGTGCCTACGAGCAGTACTTC
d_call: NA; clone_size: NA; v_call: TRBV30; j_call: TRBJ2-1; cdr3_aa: CAWSVSLLDEQFF; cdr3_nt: TGTGCCTGGAGTGTATCACTCCTCGATGAGCAGTTCTTC
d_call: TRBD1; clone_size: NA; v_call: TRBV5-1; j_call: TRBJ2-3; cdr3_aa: CASSQAGQGVDTQYF; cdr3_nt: TGCGCCAGCAGCCAGGCGGGACAGGGGGTGGATACGCAGTATTTT
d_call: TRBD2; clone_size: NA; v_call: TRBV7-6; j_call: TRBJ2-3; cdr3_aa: CASSSTSGGENPSTDTQYF; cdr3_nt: TGTGCCAGCAGCTCAACTAGCGGGGGCGAAAACCCTAGCACAGATACGCAGTATTTT
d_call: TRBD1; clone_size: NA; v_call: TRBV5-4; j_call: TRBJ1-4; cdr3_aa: CASSLGDRPEKLFF; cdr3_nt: TGTGCCAGCAGCTTGGGGGACAGGCCTGAAAAACTGTTTTTT
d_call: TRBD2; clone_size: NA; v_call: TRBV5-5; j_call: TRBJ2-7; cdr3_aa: CASSLVIAGGGEQYF; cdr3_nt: TGTGCCAGCAGCTTGGTAATAGCGGGAGGGGGCGAGCAGTACTTC
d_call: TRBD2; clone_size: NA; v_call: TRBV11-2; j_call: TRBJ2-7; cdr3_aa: CASSLGQGLLAGGSRQYF; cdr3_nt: TGTGCCAGCAGCTTAGGGCAGGGGTTACTAGCGGGAGGTTCGCGGCAGTACTTC
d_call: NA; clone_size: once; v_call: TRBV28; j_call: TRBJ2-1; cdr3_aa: CASSTDRDLAHNEQFF; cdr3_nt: TGTGCCAGCAGCACCGACCGGGACTTGGCCCACAATGAGCAGTTCTTC
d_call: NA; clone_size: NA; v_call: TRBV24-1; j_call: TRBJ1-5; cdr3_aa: CATKSEGLIDLLGQPQHF; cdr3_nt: TGTGCCACCAAGTCTGAGGGACTTATCGACCTTCTAGGTCAGCCCCAGCATTTT
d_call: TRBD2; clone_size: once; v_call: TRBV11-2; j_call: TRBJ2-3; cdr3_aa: CASSLGLRETDTQYF; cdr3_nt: TGTGCCAGCAGCTTAGGTTTGCGGGAGACAGATACGCAGTATTTT
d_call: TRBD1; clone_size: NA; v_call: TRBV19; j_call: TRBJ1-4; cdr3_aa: CASSIGQGKTNEKLFF; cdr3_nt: TGTGCCAGTAGTATTGGACAGGGAAAGACTAATGAAAAACTGTTTTTT
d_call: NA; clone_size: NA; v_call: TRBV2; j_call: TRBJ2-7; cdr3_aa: CASSLLTGFNEQYF; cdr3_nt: TGTGCCAGCAGTCTATTAACAGGTTTCAACGAGCAGTACTTC
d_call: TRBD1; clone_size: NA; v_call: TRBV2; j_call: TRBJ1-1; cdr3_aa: CASRNRGLGTEAFF; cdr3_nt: TGTGCCAGCAGGAACAGGGGGCTAGGGACTGAAGCTTTCTTT
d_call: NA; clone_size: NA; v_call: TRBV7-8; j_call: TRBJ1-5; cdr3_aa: CASSPTPGVSRPQHF; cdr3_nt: TGTGCCAGCAGCCCAACGCCAGGGGTATCGAGGCCCCAGCATTTT
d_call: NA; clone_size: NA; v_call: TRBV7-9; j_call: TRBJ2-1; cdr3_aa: CASSPRDSTPGQFF; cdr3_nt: TGTGCCAGCAGCCCCCGGGACTCCACTCCCGGTCAATTCTTC
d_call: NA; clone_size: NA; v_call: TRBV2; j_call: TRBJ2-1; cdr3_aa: CASRSGPGEQFF; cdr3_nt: TGTGCCAGCCGGTCGGGCCCAGGGGAGCAGTTCTTC
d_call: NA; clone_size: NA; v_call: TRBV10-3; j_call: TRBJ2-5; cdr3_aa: CAISEGTPPQETQYF; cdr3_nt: TGTGCCATCAGTGAGGGGACTCCTCCACAAGAGACCCAGTACTTC
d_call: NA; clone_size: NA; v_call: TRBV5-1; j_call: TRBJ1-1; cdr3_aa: CASSLATGYTEAFF; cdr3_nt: TGCGCCAGCAGCTTGGCCACAGGTTACACTGAAGCTTTCTTT
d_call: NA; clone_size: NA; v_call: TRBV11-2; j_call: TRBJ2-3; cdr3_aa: CASSLDALGTPLSTDTQYF; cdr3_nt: TGTGCCAGCAGCTTAGACGCCCTCGGGACTCCGCTTAGCACAGATACGCAGTATTTT
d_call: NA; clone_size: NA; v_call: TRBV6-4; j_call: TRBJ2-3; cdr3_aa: CASMTSIHPLSTDTQYF; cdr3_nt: TGTGCCAGCATGACTAGTATTCATCCTCTGAGCACAGATACGCAGTATTTT
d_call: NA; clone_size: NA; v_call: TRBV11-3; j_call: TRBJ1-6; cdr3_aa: CASSLRGFRDSPLHF; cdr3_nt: TGTGCCAGCAGCTTACGTGGGTTTCGGGATTCACCCCTCCACTTT
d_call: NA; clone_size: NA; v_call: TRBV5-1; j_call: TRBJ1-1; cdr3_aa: CASSSQGNTEAFF; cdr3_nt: TGCGCCAGCAGTTCCCAGGGCAACACTGAAGCTTTCTTT
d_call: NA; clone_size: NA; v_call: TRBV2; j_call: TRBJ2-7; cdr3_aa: CASSEVPAGVRYEQYF; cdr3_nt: TGTGCCAGCAGTGAAGTTCCAGCGGGCGTCCGCTACGAGCAGTACTTC
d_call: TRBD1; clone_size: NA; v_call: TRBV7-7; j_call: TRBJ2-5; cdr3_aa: CASSWTTGETETQYF; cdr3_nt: TGTGCTAGCAGCTGGACAACAGGGGAGACGGAGACCCAGTACTTC
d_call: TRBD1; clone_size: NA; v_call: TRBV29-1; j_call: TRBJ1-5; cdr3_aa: CSVATGANQPQHF; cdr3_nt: TGCAGCGTTGCGACAGGGGCCAATCAGCCCCAGCATTTT
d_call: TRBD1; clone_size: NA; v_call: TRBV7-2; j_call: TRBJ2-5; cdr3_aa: CASSLGQGSTQYF; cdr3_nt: TGTGCCAGCAGCTTGGGACAGGGGAGCACCCAGTACTTC
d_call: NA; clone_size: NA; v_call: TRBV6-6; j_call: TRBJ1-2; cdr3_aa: CASSYAQDSPNYGYTF; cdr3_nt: TGTGCCAGCAGTTACGCTCAGGACAGCCCTAACTATGGCTACACCTTC
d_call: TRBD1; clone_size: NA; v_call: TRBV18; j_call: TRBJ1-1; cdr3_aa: CASSPSTGGTEAFF; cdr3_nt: TGTGCCAGCTCACCGTCGACAGGGGGCACTGAAGCTTTCTTT
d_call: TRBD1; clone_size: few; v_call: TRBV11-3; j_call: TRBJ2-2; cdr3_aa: CASSSGQGAATGELFF; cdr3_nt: TGTGCCAGCAGCTCGGGACAGGGGGCGGCCACCGGGGAGCTGTTTTTT
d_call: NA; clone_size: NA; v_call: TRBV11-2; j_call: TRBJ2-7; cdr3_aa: CASSLDRGYEQYF; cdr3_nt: TGTGCCAGCAGCTTAGACAGGGGCTACGAGCAGTACTTC
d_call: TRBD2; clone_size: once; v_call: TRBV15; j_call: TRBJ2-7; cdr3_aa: CATSRVRGGDDSKQYF; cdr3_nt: TGTGCCACCAGCAGAGTAAGGGGAGGGGACGATTCCAAGCAGTACTTC
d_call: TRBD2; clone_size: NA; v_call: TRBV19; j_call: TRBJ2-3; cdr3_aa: CASRQAGGSTDTQYF; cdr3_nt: TGTGCCAGTAGGCAAGCGGGAGGGAGCACAGATACGCAGTATTTT
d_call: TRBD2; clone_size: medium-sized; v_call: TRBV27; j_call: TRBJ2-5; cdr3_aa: CASSGLLAGGGQETQYF; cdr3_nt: TGTGCCAGCAGTGGCCTACTAGCGGGGGGTGGGCAAGAGACCCAGTACTTC